Shown below are 27 T cell receptor beta chains from a single sample sequenced in a study of T cells in localized non-small cell lung cancer. TCRdb's copy holds only in-frame clones and misses some; the assay was immunoSEQ multiplex PCR. In the table there are around 33,000 clones, approximately 80% of which are singletons. This material consisted of peripheral blood, taken before any cancer treatment. The source is a male donor aged 60 or older with stage III squamous cell lung carcinoma.

This clone was detected only a few times. The rearrangement uses TRBV2 and TRBJ2-2; 12 bases line up with TRBD1. This CDR3 is 18 amino acids long. With 2 bases clipped from V and 7 bases from J, the junction kept 11 bases outside the gene matches. From germline, CDR1 is SNHLY and CDR2 FYNNEI. The CDR3 coding sequence is TGTGCCAGCAGTGAATTGTCGGCGGGACAGGGGGCCTACGGGGAGCTGTTTTTT. Translated, it gives CASSELSAGQGAYGELFF.

The rearrangement joins TRBV27 to TRBJ1-5; D is undetermined. This CDR3 spans 13 amino acids. Trimming stripped 4 bases from V and 0 bases from J, with 4 bases between. Per the germline V gene, CDR1 is MNHEY and CDR2 is SMNVEV (reference sequence). CDR3 protein: CASSYSSNQPQHF. The CDR3 coding sequence is TGTGCCAGCAGTTACAGTAGCAATCAGCCCCAGCATTTT.

This clone was counted only a few times. Other nucleotide sequences from this sample produce the same CDR3. The V and J genes are TRBV18 and TRBJ1-1; D unclear. Trimming left V 3 bases short and J 0 bases short, with 5 bases between. This CDR3 region has 13 residues. CDR1 KGHSH and CDR2 LQKENI come from the germline V gene. CDR3 coding DNA: TGTGCCAGCTCACCGGGGTTGAACACTGAAGCTTTCTTT. It is translated as CASSPGLNTEAFF.

The chain is built from TRBV19 and TRBJ2-2; 10 nucleotides agree with TRBD1. Germline CDR1 is LNHDA and CDR2 is SQIVND (reference sequence). The CDR3 covers 16 residues. With V trimmed by 9 bases and J by 4 bases, 11 bases remained unmatched. This CDR3 reads CASFSRDRGITGELFF. CDR3 nucleotide sequence: TGTGCCAGCTTCTCCCGGGACAGGGGTATCACCGGGGAGCTGTTTTTT. The whole variable domain, remainder taken from reference TRBV19 and TRBJ2-2, is DGGITQSPKYLFRKEGQNVTLSCEQNLNHDAMYWYRQDPGQGLRLIYYSQIVNDFQKGDIAEGYSVSREKKESFPLTVTSAQKNPTAFYLCASFSRDRGITGELFFGEGSRLTVL.

This chain links TRBV10-2 with TRBJ2-1, with D tentatively TRBD1 (6 bases). Germline CDR1 is WSHSY and CDR2 is SAAADI. V gave up 6 bases and J gave up 9 bases, with 9 bases separating them. The CDR3 is 11 residues long. The CDR3 spells CASSRGSEQFF. Written as DNA, the CDR3 is TGCGCCAGCAGCAGGGGATCTGAGCAGTTCTTC.

The chain employs TRBV7-9 and TRBJ1-5; unclear D gene. This CDR3 comprises 13 residues. CDR1 is SEHNR, CDR2 FQNEAQ, per germline (reference sequence). V dropped 3 bases and J dropped 4 bases, with 7 bases sitting between them. CDR3 DNA: TGTGCCAGCAGCTTCGATTTGAATCAGCCCCAGCATTTT. This gives the protein CASSFDLNQPQHF.

This clone was recorded only once. The V gene is TRBV5-1, the J gene TRBJ1-2; TRBD1 matches 9 bases. This CDR3 is built from 16 residues. Germline V lookup: CDR1 SGHRS, CDR2 YFSETQ. With V trimmed by 0 bases and J by 4 bases, 7 bases remained unmatched. The CDR3 region has the DNA TGCGCCAGCAGCTTGGCCCCGGGACAGGGCTCCTATGGCTACACCTTC. It encodes CASSLAPGQGSYGYTF.

V usage is TRBV6-1 and J usage is TRBJ2-7; D remains ambiguous. Germline V gene lookup returns CDR1 MNHNS and CDR2 SASEGT. V was pared by 5 bases and J by 6 bases, with 8 bases between. The CDR3 totals 11 residues. The chain's CDR3 is CASSIDGEQYF. In DNA, the CDR3 is TGTGCCAGCAGTATTGACGGCGAGCAGTACTTC.

This chain links TRBV5-1 with TRBJ1-4; 7 bases are shared with TRBD1. The CDR3 is made up of 15 amino acids. CDR1 is SGHRS and CDR2 is YFSETQ in the germline V gene. With 4 bases clipped from V and 5 bases from J, the junction kept 8 bases outside the gene matches. CDR3 loop: CASSPWDSSNEKLFF. The CDR3 bases are TGCGCCAGCAGCCCCTGGGACAGCTCAAATGAAAAACTGTTTTTT.

The chain uses TRBV5-6 and TRBJ1-2; a possible D gene is TRBD1 (5 bases). The CDR3 spans 15 residues. CDR1 SGHDT and CDR2 YYEEEE come from the germline V gene. V gave up 6 bases and J gave up 4 bases, with 19 bases separating them. For the CDR3, the DNA is TGTGCCAGCAACCAAATGGCCTTCGGGGGCTATGGCTACACCTTC. This translates into CASNQMAFGGYGYTF.

The chain has TRBV6-5 and TRBJ1-1, with D perhaps TRBD1 (6 bases). CDR3 length equals 11 residues. Germline V lookup: CDR1 MNHEY, CDR2 SVGAGI. The V and J ends lost 3 bases and 11 bases respectively, with 10 bases between them. CDR3 nucleotide sequence: TGTGCCAGCAGTTATCAGGGGAAGGCTTTCTTT. As protein: CASSYQGKAFF.

This clone was picked up a small number of times. The J gene is TRBJ2-1, the V gene TRBV19, with 9 bases aligning to TRBD2. The CDR3 consists of 16 residues. Germline values: CDR1 LNHDA, CDR2 SQIVND (reference sequence). V lost 6 bases to trimming and J lost 5 bases; unmatched junction nucleotides: 11. CDR3 region: CASSASGGRGDNEQFF. The DNA for the CDR3 is TGTGCCAGTAGCGCCTCGGGCGGGAGGGGAGACAATGAGCAGTTCTTC. Drawing the rest from reference TRBV19 and TRBJ2-1, the complete variable domain is DGGITQSPKYLFRKEGQNVTLSCEQNLNHDAMYWYRQDPGQGLRLIYYSQIVNDFQKGDIAEGYSVSREKKESFPLTVTSAQKNPTAFYLCASSASGGRGDNEQFFGPGTRLTVL.

The chain combines TRBV7-2 with TRBJ2-3; TRBD1 agrees at 8 bases. The CDR3 spans 17 residues. The germline V gene encodes CDR1 SGHTA and CDR2 FQGNSA. J was trimmed by 3 bases and V by 8 bases; bases with no gene match: 16. CDR3 region: CASGLTWTGIRTDTQYF. In DNA, the CDR3 is TGTGCCAGCGGACTGACTTGGACAGGGATTAGGACAGATACGCAGTATTTT.

This clone was found once. The chain has TRBV4-1 and TRBJ2-7; perhaps TRBD2 as D (7 bases). The CDR3 contains 16 residues. The V gene lost 4 bases and the J gene lost 3 bases, with 19 bases spanning the gap. Germline values: CDR1 MGHRA, CDR2 YSYEKL. CDR3 residues: CASSPKVGGASYEQYF. As DNA, the CDR3 is TGCGCCAGCAGCCCCAAGGTGGGGGGGGCAAGCTACGAGCAGTACTTC.

CDR3 amino acids: CASSLAGANTGELFF. Written as DNA, the CDR3 is TGTGCCAGCAGCTTAGCAGGGGCGAACACCGGGGAGCTGTTTTTT. The chain has TRBV7-2 and TRBJ2-2, with D possibly being TRBD1 (5 bases). Per germline, CDR1 SGHTA and CDR2 FQGNSA. Trimming took off 0 bases at V and 0 bases at J, with 5 bases between the two ends. This CDR3 is 15 amino acids long.

This chain connects TRBV10-3 to TRBJ1-2; D is perhaps TRBD1 (5 bases). CDR3 length: 13 amino acids. CDR1 and CDR2 (germline): ENHRY, SYGVKD. V was pared by 0 bases and J by 8 bases, with 10 bases between. CDR3 in amino acids: CAISESEGNGYTF. The CDR3 DNA reads as TGTGCCATCAGTGAGTCGGAGGGGAACGGCTACACCTTC.

This rearrangement joins TRBV11-2 to TRBJ1-2; D uncertain. CDR3 length: 12 residues. In germline, CDR1 is SGHAT, CDR2 FQNNGV. Trimming stripped 1 base from V and 8 bases from J, with 8 bases between. This chain's CDR3 is CASSLGAGGYTF. CDR3 DNA: TGTGCCAGCAGCTTAGGCGCGGGCGGCTACACCTTC.

This clone turned up a few times. This chain links TRBV2 with TRBJ1-1, with D uncertain. Germline V CDR1 and CDR2: SNHLY, FYNNEI. There are 14 residues in the CDR3. With 7 bases removed from V and 1 base from J, the gap between germline ends came to 13 bases. The CDR3, as DNA: TGTGCCAGCACGTTTGGTCAGAAGAACACTGAAGCTTTCTTT. Residues: CASTFGQKNTEAFF.

This chain uses TRBV30 with TRBJ2-7, with D uncertain. The CDR3 is made up of 13 amino acids. Germline assignment: CDR1 GTSNPN and CDR2 SVGIG (reference sequence). V lost 0 bases, J lost 3 bases, and 9 bases lay in between. The CDR3 loop is CAWSVAGYYEQYF. CDR3 nucleotide sequence: TGTGCCTGGAGTGTGGCAGGTTACTACGAGCAGTACTTC.

The chain uses TRBV12-5 and TRBJ1-5; no clear D gene. Trimming removed 2 bases at V and 3 bases at J, with 5 bases between. Per germline, CDR1 LGHNT and CDR2 FRNRAP. The length of the CDR3 is 13 residues. The CDR3 region is CASGLTANQPQHF. CDR3 nucleotide sequence: TGTGCTAGTGGTTTGACGGCCAATCAGCCCCAGCATTTT. The full variable domain, completed using reference TRBV12-5 and TRBJ1-5, is DARVTQTPRHKVTEMGQEVTMRCQPILGHNTVFWYRQTMMQGLELLAYFRNRAPLDDSGMPKDRFSAEMPDATLATLKIQPSEPRDSAVYFCASGLTANQPQHFGDGTRLSIL.

This clone has a single count. The chain carries TRBV30 and TRBJ2-1; 7 bases fit TRBD1. Germline CDR1 reads GTSNPN; CDR2 reads SVGIG (reference sequence). The CDR3 has 13 amino acids. Trimming cost V 5 bases and J 1 base; bases outside gene matches: 2. The CDR3 bases are TGTGCCTGGGCGACAGGGTCCTACAATGAGCAGTTCTTC. It yields the protein CAWATGSYNEQFF. The entire variable domain, with the rest obtained from reference TRBV30 and TRBJ2-1, is as follows: SQTIHQWPATLVQPVGSPLSLECTVEGTSNPNLYWYRQAAGRGLQLLFYSVGIGQISSEVPQNLSASRPQDRQFILSSKKLLLSDSGFYLCAWATGSYNEQFFGPGTRLTVL.

The chain joins TRBV11-2 to TRBJ2-3; D gene ambiguous. Trimming took off 5 bases at V and 2 bases at J, with 5 bases between the two ends. The germline CDR1 and CDR2 sequences are SGHAT and FQNNGV. The CDR3 runs to 12 residues. This chain's CDR3 is CASSPFTDTQYF. The CDR3 DNA reads TGTGCCAGCAGCCCCTTCACAGATACGCAGTATTTT.

This clone was observed a handful of times. V gene TRBV30 combines with J gene TRBJ1-5; 7 bases align to TRBD1. The germline V gene has CDR1 GTSNPN and CDR2 SVGIG (reference sequence). The CDR3 spans 13 residues. V was pared by 4 bases and J by 3 bases, with 3 bases of the junction left unmatched. This CDR3 is CAWTGGANQPQHF. The CDR3 DNA reads as TGTGCCTGGACAGGGGGAGCCAATCAGCCCCAGCATTTT.

The chain has TRBV19 and TRBJ2-7, with TRBD1 as a possible D gene (6 bases). This CDR3 contains 14 residues. Between the trimmed V and J ends, which lost 5 bases and 2 bases, there was a span of 13 bases. Germline V gene data show CDR1 as LNHDA and CDR2 as SQIVND (reference sequence). CDR3 in DNA: TGTGCCAGTAGTCGACAGGTCCCAACCTACGAGCAGTACTTC. It translates to CASSRQVPTYEQYF.

Only a few counts were recorded for this clone. The chain has TRBV27 and TRBJ2-7, with 7 positions matching TRBD2. V shed 4 bases and J 1 base; nucleotides not matched to a gene: 4. CDR1 is MNHEY, CDR2 SMNVEV, per germline (reference sequence). The CDR3 totals 14 residues. CDR3 nucleotide sequence: TGTGCCAGCAGTTCTGGGACTACTTCCTACGAGCAGTACTTC. Translated: CASSSGTTSYEQYF.

The chain joins TRBV6-6 to TRBJ2-5; no clear D. Germline-derived CDR1 and CDR2 are MNHNY and SVGAGI (reference sequence). CDR3 length equals 16 residues. Trimming pared 0 bases from V and 6 bases from J, leaving 17 bases between. In nucleotides, the CDR3 is TGTGCCAGCAGTTACTCAAGGCGCCCTCCCGGACAGACCCAGTACTTC. Its translation is CASSYSRRPPGQTQYF.

The chain is built from TRBV2 and TRBJ1-5; TRBD1 might be the D (6 bases). Germline V gene data show CDR1 as SNHLY and CDR2 as FYNNEI. V shed 6 bases and J shed 4 bases, with 13 bases lying between them. This CDR3 has 14 amino acids. The CDR3 region has the DNA TGTGCCAGCAGGACCCGACAGGCTAATCAGCCCCAGCATTTT. Its translation is CASRTRQANQPQHF.